This TCR beta chain was retrieved from a study of blood T cell repertoires in COVID-19. The CDR3 has 14 residues. Germline-derived CDR1 and CDR2 are MNHNY and SVGAGI (reference sequence). Unmatched junction bases numbered 13, after V lost 6 bases and J lost 9 bases. Method: immunoSEQ multiplex PCR; TCRdb's copy keeps in-frame clones and lacks some. Here the sample spans approximately 94,000 clones, more than 75% being singletons. The chain is built from TRBV6-6 and TRBJ2-7, with 8 bases aligning to TRBD2. The clonotype was recovered from a woman older than 75 with active COVID-19. Sequenced: peripheral blood. CDR3 region: CASSSTVGAGGQYF. The CDR3 DNA reads as TGTGCCAGCAGCAGCACCGTCGGGGCGGGGGGGCAGTACTTC.